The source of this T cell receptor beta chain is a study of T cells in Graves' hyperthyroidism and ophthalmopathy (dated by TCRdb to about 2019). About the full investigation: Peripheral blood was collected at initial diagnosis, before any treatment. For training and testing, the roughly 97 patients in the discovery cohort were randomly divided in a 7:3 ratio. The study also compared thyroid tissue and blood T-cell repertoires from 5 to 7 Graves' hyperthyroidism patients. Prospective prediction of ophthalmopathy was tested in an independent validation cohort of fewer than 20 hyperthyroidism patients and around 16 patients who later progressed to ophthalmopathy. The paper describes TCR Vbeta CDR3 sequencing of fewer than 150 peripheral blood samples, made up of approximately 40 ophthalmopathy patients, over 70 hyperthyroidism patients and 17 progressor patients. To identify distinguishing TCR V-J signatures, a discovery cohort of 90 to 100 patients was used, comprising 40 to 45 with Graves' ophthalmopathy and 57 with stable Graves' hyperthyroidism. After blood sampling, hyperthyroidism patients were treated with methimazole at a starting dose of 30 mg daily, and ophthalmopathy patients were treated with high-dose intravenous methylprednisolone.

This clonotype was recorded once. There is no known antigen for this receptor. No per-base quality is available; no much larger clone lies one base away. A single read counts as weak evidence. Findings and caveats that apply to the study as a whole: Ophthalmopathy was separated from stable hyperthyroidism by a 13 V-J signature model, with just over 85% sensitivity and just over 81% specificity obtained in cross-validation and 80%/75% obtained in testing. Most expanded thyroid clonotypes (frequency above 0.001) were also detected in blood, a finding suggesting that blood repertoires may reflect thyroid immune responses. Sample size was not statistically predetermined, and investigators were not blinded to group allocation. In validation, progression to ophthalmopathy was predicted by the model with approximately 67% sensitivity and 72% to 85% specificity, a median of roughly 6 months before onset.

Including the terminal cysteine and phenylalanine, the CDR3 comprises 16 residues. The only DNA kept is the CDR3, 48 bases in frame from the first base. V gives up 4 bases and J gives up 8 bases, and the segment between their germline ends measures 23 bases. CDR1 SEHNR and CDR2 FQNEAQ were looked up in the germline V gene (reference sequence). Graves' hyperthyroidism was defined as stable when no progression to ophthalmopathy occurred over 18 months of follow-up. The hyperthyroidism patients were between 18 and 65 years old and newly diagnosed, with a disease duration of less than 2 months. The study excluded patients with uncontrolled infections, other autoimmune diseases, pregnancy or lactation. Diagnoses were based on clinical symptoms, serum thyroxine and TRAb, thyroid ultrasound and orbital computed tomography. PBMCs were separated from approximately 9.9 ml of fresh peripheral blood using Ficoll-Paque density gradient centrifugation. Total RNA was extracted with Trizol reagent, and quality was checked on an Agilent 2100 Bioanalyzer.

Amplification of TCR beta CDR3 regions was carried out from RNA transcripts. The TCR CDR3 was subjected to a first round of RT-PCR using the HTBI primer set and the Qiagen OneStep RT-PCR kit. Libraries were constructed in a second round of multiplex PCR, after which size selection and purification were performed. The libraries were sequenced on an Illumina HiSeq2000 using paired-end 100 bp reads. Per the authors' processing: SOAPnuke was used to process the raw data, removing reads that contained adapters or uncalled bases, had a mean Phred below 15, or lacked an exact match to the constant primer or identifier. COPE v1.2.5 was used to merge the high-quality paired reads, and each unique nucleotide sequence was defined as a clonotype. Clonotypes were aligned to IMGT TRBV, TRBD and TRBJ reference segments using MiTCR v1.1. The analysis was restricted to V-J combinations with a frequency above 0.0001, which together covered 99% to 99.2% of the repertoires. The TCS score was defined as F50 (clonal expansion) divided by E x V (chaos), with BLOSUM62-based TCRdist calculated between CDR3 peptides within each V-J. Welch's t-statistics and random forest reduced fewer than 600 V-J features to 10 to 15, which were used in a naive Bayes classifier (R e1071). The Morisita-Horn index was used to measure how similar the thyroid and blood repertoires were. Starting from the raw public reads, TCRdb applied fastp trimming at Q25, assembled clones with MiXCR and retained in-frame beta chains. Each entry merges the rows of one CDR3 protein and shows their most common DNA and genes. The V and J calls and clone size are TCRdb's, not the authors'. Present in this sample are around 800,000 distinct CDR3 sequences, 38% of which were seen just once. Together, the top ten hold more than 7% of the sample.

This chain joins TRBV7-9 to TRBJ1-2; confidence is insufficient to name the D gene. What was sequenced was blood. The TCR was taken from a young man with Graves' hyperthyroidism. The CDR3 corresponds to CASSSTGSLSQGGYTF. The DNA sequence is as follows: TGTGCCAGCAGCTCCACGGGCTCTCTGAGTCAAGGGGGCTACACCTTC.